This T cell receptor beta chain appears in the sequencing data of a study of OX40 agonist ivuxolimab in advanced cancers. The CDR3 spans 14 residues. From germline, CDR1 is WSHSY and CDR2 SAAADI. With 7 bases clipped from V and 1 base from J, the junction kept 5 bases outside the gene matches. The data were produced by immunoSEQ multiplex PCR, yet TCRdb's version contains in-frame clones alone and is incomplete. Seen here are under 90,000 clones, 80% to 95% observed once, and the top ten hold about 0.32%. This clone was observed once. The material was CD4+ or CD8+ T cells sorted from blood, obtained in a trial of the OX40 agonist ivuxolimab. The chain has TRBV10-2 and TRBJ2-7; TRBD2 matches at 9 bases. The sequence came from an adult with an advanced solid tumor such as melanoma, head and neck, liver or kidney cancer. The CDR3 DNA follows: TGCGCCAGCATATTTAGCGGGAGATCCTACGAGCAGTACTTC. Residues: CASIFSGRSYEQYF.